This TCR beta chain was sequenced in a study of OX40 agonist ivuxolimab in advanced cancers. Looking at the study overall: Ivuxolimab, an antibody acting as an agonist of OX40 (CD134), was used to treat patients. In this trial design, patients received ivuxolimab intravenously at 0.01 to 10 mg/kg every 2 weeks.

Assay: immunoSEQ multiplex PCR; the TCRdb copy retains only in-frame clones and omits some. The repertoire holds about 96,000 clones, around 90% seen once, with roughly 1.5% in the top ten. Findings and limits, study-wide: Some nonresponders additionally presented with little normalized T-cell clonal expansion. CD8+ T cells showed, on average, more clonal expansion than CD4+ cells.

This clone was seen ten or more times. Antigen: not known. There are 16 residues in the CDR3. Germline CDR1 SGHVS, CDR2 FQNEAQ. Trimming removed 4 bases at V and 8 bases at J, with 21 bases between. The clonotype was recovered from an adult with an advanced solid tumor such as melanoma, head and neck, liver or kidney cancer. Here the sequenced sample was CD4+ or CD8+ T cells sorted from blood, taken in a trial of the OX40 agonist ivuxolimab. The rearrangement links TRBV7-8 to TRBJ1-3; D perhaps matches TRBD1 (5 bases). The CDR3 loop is CASSYPFGGTRDTIYF. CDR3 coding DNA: TGTGCCAGCAGCTACCCGTTTGGGGGTACGAGAGACACCATATATTTT.